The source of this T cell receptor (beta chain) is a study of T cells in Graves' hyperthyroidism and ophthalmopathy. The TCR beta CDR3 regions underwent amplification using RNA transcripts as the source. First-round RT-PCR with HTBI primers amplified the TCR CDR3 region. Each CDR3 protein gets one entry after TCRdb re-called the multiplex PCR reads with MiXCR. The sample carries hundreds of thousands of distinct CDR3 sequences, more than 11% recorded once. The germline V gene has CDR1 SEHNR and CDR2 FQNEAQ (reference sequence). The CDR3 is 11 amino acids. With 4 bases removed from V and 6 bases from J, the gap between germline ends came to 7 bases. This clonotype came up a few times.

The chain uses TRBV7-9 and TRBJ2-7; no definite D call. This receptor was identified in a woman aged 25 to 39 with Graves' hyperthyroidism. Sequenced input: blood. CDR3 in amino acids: CASSSWGEQYF. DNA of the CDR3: TGTGCCAGCAGCTCATGGGGCGAGCAGTACTTC.